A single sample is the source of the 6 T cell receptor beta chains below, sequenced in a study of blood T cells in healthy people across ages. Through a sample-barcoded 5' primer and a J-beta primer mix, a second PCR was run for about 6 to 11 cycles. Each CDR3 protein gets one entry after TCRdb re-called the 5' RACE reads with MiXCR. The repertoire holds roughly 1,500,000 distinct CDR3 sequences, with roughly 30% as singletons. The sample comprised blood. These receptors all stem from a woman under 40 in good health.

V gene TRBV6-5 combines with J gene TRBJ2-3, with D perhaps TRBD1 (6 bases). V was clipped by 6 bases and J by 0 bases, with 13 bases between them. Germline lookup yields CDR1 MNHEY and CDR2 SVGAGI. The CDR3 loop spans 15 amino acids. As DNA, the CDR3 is TGTGCCAGCAGCCACCGGACAGCTAGCACAGATACGCAGTATTTT. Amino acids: CASSHRTASTDTQYF.

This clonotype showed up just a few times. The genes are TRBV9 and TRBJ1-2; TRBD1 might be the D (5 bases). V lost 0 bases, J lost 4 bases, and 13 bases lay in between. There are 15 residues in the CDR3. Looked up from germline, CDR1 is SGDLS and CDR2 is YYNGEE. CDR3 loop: CASSVDPTAGYGYTF. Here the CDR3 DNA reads TGTGCCAGCAGCGTAGATCCGACAGCCGGCTATGGCTACACCTTC.

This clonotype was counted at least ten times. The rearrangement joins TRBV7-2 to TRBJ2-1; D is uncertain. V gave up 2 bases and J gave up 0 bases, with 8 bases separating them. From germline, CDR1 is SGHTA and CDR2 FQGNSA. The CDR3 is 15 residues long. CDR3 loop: CASSLRLPSYNEQFF. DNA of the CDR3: TGTGCCAGCAGCTTACGTCTACCCTCCTACAATGAGCAGTTCTTC.

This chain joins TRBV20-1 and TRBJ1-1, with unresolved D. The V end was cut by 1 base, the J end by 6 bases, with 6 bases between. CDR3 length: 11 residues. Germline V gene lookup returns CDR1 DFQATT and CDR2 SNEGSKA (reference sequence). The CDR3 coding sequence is TGCAGTGCTAGAGTTTCCTCTGAAGCTTTCTTT. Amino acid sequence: CSARVSSEAFF.

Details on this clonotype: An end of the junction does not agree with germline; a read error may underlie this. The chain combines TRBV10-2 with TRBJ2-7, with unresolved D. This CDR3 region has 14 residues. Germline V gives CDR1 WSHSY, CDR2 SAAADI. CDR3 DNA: TGCGTCAGCAGTGCGACCCTGAACCCCTACGAGCAGTACTTC. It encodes CVSSATLNPYEQYF.

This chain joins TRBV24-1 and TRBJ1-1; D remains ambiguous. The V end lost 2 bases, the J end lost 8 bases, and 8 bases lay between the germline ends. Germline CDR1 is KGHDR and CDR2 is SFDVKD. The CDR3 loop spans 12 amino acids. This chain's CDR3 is CATSDWNGEAFF. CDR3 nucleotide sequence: TGTGCCACCAGTGATTGGAACGGAGAAGCTTTCTTT.